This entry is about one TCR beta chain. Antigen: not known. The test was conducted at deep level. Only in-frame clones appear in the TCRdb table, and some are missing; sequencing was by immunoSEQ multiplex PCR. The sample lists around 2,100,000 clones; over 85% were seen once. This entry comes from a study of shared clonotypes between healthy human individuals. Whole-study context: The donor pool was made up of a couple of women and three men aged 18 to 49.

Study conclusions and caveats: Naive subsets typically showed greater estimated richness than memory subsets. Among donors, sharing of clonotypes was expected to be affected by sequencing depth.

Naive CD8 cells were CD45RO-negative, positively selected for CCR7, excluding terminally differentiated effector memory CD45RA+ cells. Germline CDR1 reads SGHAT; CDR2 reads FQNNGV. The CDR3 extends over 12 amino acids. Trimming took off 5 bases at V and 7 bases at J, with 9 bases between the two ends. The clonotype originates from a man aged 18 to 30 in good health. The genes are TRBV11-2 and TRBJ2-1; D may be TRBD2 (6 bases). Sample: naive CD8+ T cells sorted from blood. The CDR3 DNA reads TGTGCCAGCAGCCGGGACTGGAATGAGCAGTTCTTC. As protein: CASSRDWNEQFF.